Reported below is one TCR beta chain. The CDR3 is 14 amino acids. Losses at the gene ends were 5 bases for V and 4 bases for J; bases not matched to a gene: 5. The germline gives CDR1 MNHEY, CDR2 SVGAGI. This entry comes from a study of preoperative IRX-2 immunotherapy in early breast cancer. Sample treatment: preoperative locoregional IRX-2 cytokine immunotherapy. Samples came from a phase Ib trial of preoperative locoregional IRX-2 cytokine immunotherapy. Assay: immunoSEQ multiplex PCR; the TCRdb copy retains only in-frame clones and omits some. In the table there are 28,000 or so clones, nearly 90% of which are singletons.

The receptor's source is a human donor with breast cancer. The chain carries TRBV6-5 and TRBJ1-1, with 9 bases identical to TRBD1. The biological material was taken from a patient treated with IRX-2 immunotherapy. CDR3: CASSTNRGLTEAFF. DNA for the CDR3: TGTGCCAGCAGTACCAACAGGGGGCTCACTGAAGCTTTCTTT.